This is a list of T cell receptor beta chains from one sample in a study of blood T cell repertoires in COVID-19. Sequencing was performed with immunoSEQ multiplex PCR; in TCRdb, only in-frame clones are kept and a portion is missing. The sample lists roughly 80,000 clones; 80% were seen once. The sequenced sample consisted of peripheral blood. The source of these receptors is a man between 60 and 75 years old with active or convalescent COVID-19. Each CDR3 is given with its conserved first and last residue. D genes are given only for firm matches. Only some rows state a clone size, as once, few, many or a class for expanded clones.

cdr3_aa	cdr3_nt	j_call	clone_size	d_call	v_call
CASSDQGRNTEAFF	TGCGCCAGCAGCGACCAGGGCAGGAACACTGAAGCTTTCTTT	TRBJ1-1	few	.	TRBV4-1
CASSYLDRTGTEAFF	TGTGCCAGCAGCTACTTAGACAGGACCGGCACTGAAGCTTTCTTT	TRBJ1-1	once	.	TRBV11-2
CASSSTLDRRNEKLFF	TGTGCCAGCAGCTCCACATTGGACAGACGTAATGAAAAACTGTTTTTT	TRBJ1-4	.	.	TRBV7-9
CASSQGTGVVEKLFF	TGTGCCAGCAGCCAAGGAACAGGGGTAGTTGAAAAACTGTTTTTT	TRBJ1-4	few	TRBD1	TRBV3-1/TRBV3-2
CASSYGGTRLYEQYF	TGTGCCAGCAGTTACGGTGGGACTAGGCTCTACGAGCAGTACTTC	TRBJ2-7	.	TRBD2	TRBV6-5
CASSPNRGARETQYF	TGTGCCAGCTCACCGAACAGGGGCGCTCGGGAGACCCAGTACTTC	TRBJ2-5	.	TRBD1	TRBV18
CASSEATGMGTEAFF	TGTGCCAGCAGCGAAGCGACAGGGATGGGCACTGAAGCTTTCTTT	TRBJ1-1	.	TRBD1	TRBV9
CASSEHAIADTQYF	TGTGCCAGCAGCGAGCACGCGATCGCAGATACGCAGTATTTT	TRBJ2-3	.	.	TRBV9
CASSLGGSETEAFF	TGTGCCAGCAGCTTAGGAGGTTCGGAGACTGAAGCTTTCTTT	TRBJ1-1	medium-sized	.	TRBV7-9
CSASAEYGYTF	TGCAGTGCTAGCGCGGAGTATGGCTACACCTTC	TRBJ1-2	.	.	TRBV20-1
CASSYAGGYGQPQHF	TGTGCCAGCAGTTACGCCGGGGGATACGGTCAGCCCCAGCATTTT	TRBJ1-5	once	.	TRBV6-6
CASSGGQSNTEAFF	TGTGCCAGTAGTGGTGGACAGTCGAACACTGAAGCTTTCTTT	TRBJ1-1	few	.	TRBV19
CASSLDGSREAFF	TGTGCCAGCAGCTTGGACGGGTCTCGTGAAGCTTTCTTT	TRBJ1-1	.	.	TRBV5-4
CASSPPVLDSYNEQFF	TGTGCCAGCTCACCACCGGTACTAGACTCCTACAATGAGCAGTTCTTC	TRBJ2-1	.	.	TRBV18
CASSFAGRNQETQYF	TGCGCCAGCAGCTTCGCGGGACGGAACCAAGAGACCCAGTACTTC	TRBJ2-5	.	.	TRBV5-1
CAWKDGSSYNEQFF	TGTGCCTGGAAAGACGGGAGCTCCTACAATGAGCAGTTCTTC	TRBJ2-1	.	.	TRBV30
CASSVGGGANTGELFF	TGTGCCAGCAGCGTAGGTGGAGGGGCGAACACCGGGGAGCTGTTTTTT	TRBJ2-2	.	.	TRBV9
CSVGGQSGNTIYF	TGCAGCGTGGGCGGACAGTCTGGAAACACCATATATTTT	TRBJ1-3	.	.	TRBV29-1
CASSMIGQAAGANVLTF	TGTGCCAGTAGTATGATCGGACAGGCCGCCGGGGCCAACGTCCTGACTTTC	TRBJ2-6	once	TRBD1	TRBV19
CASSPGGTRSYNEQFF	TGTGCCAGCAGCCCAGGAGGGACCCGCTCCTACAATGAGCAGTTCTTC	TRBJ2-1	.	.	TRBV11-3
CASSYPEGEVNTEAFF	TGTGCCAGCAGTTACCCGGAAGGTGAGGTGAACACTGAAGCTTTCTTT	TRBJ1-1	.	.	TRBV6-2/TRBV6-3
CATSDLWRQGHKNTIYF	TGTGCCACCAGTGATTTATGGCGACAGGGGCATAAAAACACCATATATTTT	TRBJ1-3	.	TRBD1	TRBV24-1
CASSRATGNTEAFF	TGTGCCAGCAGCCGGGCCACGGGAAACACTGAAGCTTTCTTT	TRBJ1-1	.	.	TRBV5-4
CASSPPPSGTSGQETQYF	TGTGCCAGCAGCCCACCCCCCTCCGGGACTAGCGGCCAAGAGACCCAGTACTTC	TRBJ2-5	.	TRBD2	TRBV13
CASSPRTGSANYGYTF	TGTGCCAGTAGTCCCCGGACAGGCTCAGCTAACTATGGCTACACCTTC	TRBJ1-2	.	TRBD1	TRBV19
CASSGGTSGISDTQYF	TGTGCCAGCAGCGGCGGGACTAGCGGTATCTCAGATACGCAGTATTTT	TRBJ2-3	.	TRBD2	TRBV11-2
CASLIPGGLYGYTF	TGTGCCAGCCTCATTCCAGGGGGTCTCTATGGCTACACCTTC	TRBJ1-2	.	TRBD1	TRBV3-1/TRBV3-2
CASSLGQGFKYF	TGTGCCAGCAGCTTAGGGCAGGGGTTTAAGTACTTC	TRBJ2-7	.	.	TRBV7-4
CASSHDTGEYQPQHF	TGTGCTAGCAGCCATGACACAGGGGAGTATCAGCCCCAGCATTTT	TRBJ1-5	.	TRBD1	TRBV7-7
CASSYRDRGNYGYTF	TGTGCCAGCAGTTACCGGGACAGGGGAAACTATGGCTACACCTTC	TRBJ1-2	.	TRBD1	TRBV6-6
CASSPRGPDTQYF	TGTGCCAGCAGCCCCAGGGGGCCGGATACGCAGTATTTT	TRBJ2-3	few	TRBD1	TRBV7-9
CASSGPLKNTEAFF	TGCGCCAGCAGCGGGCCCCTTAAGAACACTGAAGCTTTCTTT	TRBJ1-1	.	.	TRBV4-1
CASSLQVTGSTDTQYF	TGTGCCAGCAGCCTACAGGTGACGGGTAGCACAGATACGCAGTATTTT	TRBJ2-3	.	.	TRBV3-1/TRBV3-2
CASRPGTGGNQPQHF	TGTGCCAGCAGACCTGGGACAGGGGGAAATCAGCCCCAGCATTTT	TRBJ1-5	.	TRBD1	TRBV6-5
CASSLQGDHYEQYF	TGTGCCAGCTCACTACAGGGGGACCACTACGAGCAGTACTTC	TRBJ2-7	once	TRBD1	TRBV18
CATSRRSTGGVTEAFF	TGTGCCACCAGCAGACGCTCGACAGGGGGCGTCACTGAAGCTTTCTTT	TRBJ1-1	.	TRBD1	TRBV15
CASSQEFDEQFF	TGTGCCAGCAGCCAAGAATTCGATGAGCAGTTCTTC	TRBJ2-1	.	.	TRBV3-1/TRBV3-2
CATSEGSAYEQYF	TGTGCCACCAGTGAGGGCAGTGCCTACGAGCAGTACTTC	TRBJ2-7	.	.	TRBV24-1
CASSSPGLAQETQYF	TGCGCCAGCAGCTCGCCGGGACTAGCGCAAGAGACCCAGTACTTC	TRBJ2-5	.	TRBD2	TRBV5-1
CASSQELADNYGYTF	TGCGCCAGCAGCCAAGAACTTGCGGATAACTATGGCTACACCTTC	TRBJ1-2	.	.	TRBV4-3
CASSPPADSYEQYF	TGTGCCAGCTCACCACCGGCGGATTCCTACGAGCAGTACTTC	TRBJ2-7	.	.	TRBV18
CAISESQGYEYGYTF	TGTGCCATCAGTGAGTCTCAGGGATATGAATATGGCTACACCTTC	TRBJ1-2	.	.	TRBV10-3
CAYPRRSGELFF	TGTGCCTACCCCCGCAGATCCGGGGAGCTGTTTTTT	TRBJ2-2	.	.	TRBV30
CASSSMADLSEQYF	TGTGCCAGCAGTTCCATGGCGGATTTAAGCGAGCAGTACTTC	TRBJ2-7	.	.	TRBV6-6
CASSVERDFSSTDTQYF	TGTGCCAGCAGTGTCGAGCGGGACTTCTCTAGCACAGATACGCAGTATTTT	TRBJ2-3	.	TRBD2	TRBV2
CASSAQGLGNQPQHF	TGTGCCAGCTCGGCGCAGGGGCTCGGCAATCAGCCCCAGCATTTT	TRBJ1-5	once	.	TRBV7-9
CASSPGEDSRFYYGYTF	TGTGCCAGCAGTCCCGGGGAGGACTCGCGCTTTTATTATGGCTACACCTTC	TRBJ1-2	.	.	TRBV3-1/TRBV3-2
CASSLEGRVSNEKLFF	TGTGCCAGCAGTTTAGAGGGTCGGGTTTCTAATGAAAAACTGTTTTTT	TRBJ1-4	.	.	TRBV27
CASSLGGTRGTHEQYF	TGTGCCAGCAGCTTAGGTGGGACTAGGGGTACCCACGAGCAGTACTTC	TRBJ2-7	many	TRBD2	TRBV11-3